The text below deals with one T cell receptor beta chain. What it binds is unknown. These data come from a study of OX40 agonist ivuxolimab in advanced cancers. Study details: Intravenous ivuxolimab at 0.01 to 10 mg/kg was given to patients every 2 weeks. Hepatocellular carcinoma, melanoma, renal cell or head and neck cancer occurred in dose-escalation patients.

The repertoire was sequenced with immunoSEQ multiplex PCR; TCRdb's copy has only in-frame clones and lacks some. The profile shows about 28,000 clones, approximately 84% of them singletons. CDR3 length equals 14 residues. V shed 5 bases, J shed 4 bases, and the junction held 6 bases outside the gene matches. Germline V gene lookup returns CDR1 LNHNV and CDR2 YYDKDF (reference sequence). Findings and caveats of the study: Low normalized clonal expansion also occurred in some nonresponding patients. The study observed clonal expansion of CD4+ and CD8+ blood T cells by week 6 at 0.1 to 3.0 mg/kg.

Sequencing used CD4+ or CD8+ T cells sorted from blood, obtained in a trial of the OX40 agonist ivuxolimab. The rearrangement uses TRBV15 and TRBJ2-3; 7 bases align to TRBD1. The sequence was obtained from an adult with an advanced solid tumor such as melanoma, head and neck, liver or kidney cancer. The chain's CDR3 is CATSLGGGADTQYF. CDR3 DNA sequence: TGTGCCACCAGCCTAGGGGGCGGTGCAGATACGCAGTATTTT.